A single sample is the source of the 25 T cell receptor beta chains below, sequenced in a study of T cell clones after liver transplantation. Clones were sequenced by immunoSEQ multiplex PCR, and TCRdb holds only the in-frame ones, with some missing. This sample has 93,000 or so clones, with roughly four fifths found just once. This sample comprised CD4+ T cells from blood, obtained approximately 50 months after liver transplant. These receptors were obtained from a human patient who received a liver transplant. Some T cells here may be from the graft donor.

The J gene is TRBJ2-7, the V gene TRBV2; 11 bases match TRBD2. With V trimmed by 6 bases and J by 7 bases, 8 bases remained unmatched. The CDR3 extends over 14 amino acids. Germline CDR1 is SNHLY and CDR2 is FYNNEI. The CDR3 DNA reads TGTGCCAGCAGCTTGACTAGCGGGGTAGGAGAGCAGTACTTC. Amino acid sequence: CASSLTSGVGEQYF.

The rearrangement joins TRBV5-1 to TRBJ2-3; tentative D call: TRBD1 (6 bases). The germline V gene encodes CDR1 SGHRS and CDR2 YFSETQ. Trimming cost V 3 bases and J 0 bases, with 17 bases left between them. The CDR3 length is 17 residues. CDR3 nucleotide sequence: TGCGCCAGCAGCTACGAACCGGGACACCCTAGCACAGATACGCAGTATTTT. This encodes CASSYEPGHPSTDTQYF.

This chain uses TRBV28 with TRBJ2-5; 7 bases are a match to TRBD2. This CDR3 has 13 residues. The germline V gene encodes CDR1 MDHEN and CDR2 SYDVKM. With V trimmed by 5 bases and J by 14 bases, 14 bases remained unmatched. CDR3 bases: TGTGCCAGCAGTCCCCCCTTGAGGGAGGGCCCATACTTC. Protein product: CASSPPLREGPYF.

This chain connects TRBV7-2 to TRBJ1-1; D gene uncertain. Germline V CDR1 and CDR2: SGHTA, FQGNSA. The CDR3 is 11 amino acids. Trimming removed 2 bases at V and 7 bases at J, with 5 bases between. Written as DNA, the CDR3 is TGTGCCAGCAGCTTACGGCATGAAGCTTTCTTT. This translates into CASSLRHEAFF.

As DNA, the CDR3 is TGCGCCAGCAGCCGGAGCCTCATGAACACTGAAGCTTTCTTT. It specifies CASSRSLMNTEAFF. This sequence joins TRBV5-1 and TRBJ1-1; no reliable D call. This CDR3 contains 14 residues. CDR1 and CDR2 from the germline V gene are SGHRS and YFSETQ. Deletions cut 4 bases from V and 0 bases from J, with 10 bases between.

The chain employs TRBV5-4 and TRBJ1-6; 8 bases match TRBD1. The germline V gene has CDR1 SGHNT and CDR2 YYREEE (reference sequence). The CDR3 runs 18 residues. Unmatched junction bases numbered 9, after V lost 4 bases and J lost 0 bases. In DNA, the CDR3 is TGTGCCAGCAGCCTGACAGGGGTTAGGAGCTCCTATAATTCACCCCTCCACTTT. Protein: CASSLTGVRSSYNSPLHF. The full variable domain, with the rest looked up from reference TRBV5-4 and TRBJ1-6, is ETGVTQSPTHLIKTRGQQVTLRCSSQSGHNTVSWYQQALGQGPQFIFQYYREEENGRGNFPPRFSGLQFPNYSSELNVNALELDDSALYLCASSLTGVRSSYNSPLHFGNGTRLTVT.

The V call is TRBV7-9, the J call TRBJ1-5; D unresolved. Germline V lookup: CDR1 SEHNR, CDR2 FQNEAQ (reference sequence). V was shortened by 3 bases and J by 3 bases, with 9 bases between the two germline ends. The CDR3 has 14 residues. CDR3 sequence reads: CASSFPGPNQPQHF. The DNA of the CDR3 is TGTGCCAGCAGCTTCCCGGGCCCCAATCAGCCCCAGCATTTT.

The chain recombines TRBV21-1 with TRBJ2-1; TRBD2, the D gene given by the table, was not confirmed from the DNA. TRBV21-1 constitutes a pseudogene. There are 15 residues in the CDR3. CDR3 in amino acids: CASSKGAGPGYEQFF. CDR3 in DNA: TGTGCCAGCAGCAAAGGAGCGGGGCCGGGGTATGAGCAGTTCTTC.

This chain uses TRBV5-1 with TRBJ2-2; D call uncertain. The V gene lost 3 bases and the J gene lost 1 base, with 10 bases spanning the gap. The CDR3 totals 15 residues. CDR1 is SGHRS and CDR2 is YFSETQ in the germline V gene. The DNA of the CDR3 is TGCGCCAGCAGCTCCGGTAATCTGAACACCGGGGAGCTGTTTTTT. Translated, it gives CASSSGNLNTGELFF.

The chain joins TRBV10-3 to TRBJ2-1; 13 bases align to TRBD2. CDR1 is ENHRY, CDR2 SYGVKD, per germline. The CDR3 is 17 residues long. The trim removed 4 bases at V and 1 base at J, leaving 4 bases unmatched. The CDR3 sequence is CAISGTSGSGSYNEQFF. CDR3 sequence (DNA): TGTGCCATCAGTGGGACTAGCGGGAGCGGGTCCTACAATGAGCAGTTCTTC.

The CDR3 here is CASSQDRLDTEAFF. The CDR3 DNA reads TGTGCCAGCAGCCAAGATAGGTTGGACACTGAAGCTTTCTTT. The chain employs TRBV4-2 and TRBJ1-1; D remains ambiguous. Trimming cost V 0 bases and J 3 bases, with 8 bases left between them. The CDR3 has 14 amino acids. CDR1 is LGHNA, CDR2 YNFKEQ, per germline.

V and J are TRBV7-2 and TRBJ1-2, with 11 bases aligning to TRBD1. The ends lost 4 bases at V and 6 bases at J; junction bases unmatched: 7. The CDR3 is 15 residues long. Germline V lookup: CDR1 SGHTA, CDR2 FQGNSA. This CDR3 is CASSSLDRGRDGYTF. The CDR3 DNA sequence: TGTGCCAGCAGCTCCCTGGACAGGGGGCGCGATGGCTACACCTTC.

V gene TRBV7-8 combines with J gene TRBJ2-1, with 13 bases identical to TRBD2. Trimming at V came to 8 bases and at J to 0 bases, leaving 7 bases not matched to a gene. CDR3 size: 17 residues. CDR1 is SGHVS, CDR2 FQNEAQ, per germline. The CDR3 protein is CASETSGRISSYNEQFF. CDR3 bases: TGTGCCAGCGAGACTAGCGGGAGGATCAGCTCCTACAATGAGCAGTTCTTC.

This clone was seen just once. The genes are TRBV7-8 and TRBJ2-3; 11 bases align to TRBD2. The germline V gene encodes CDR1 SGHVS and CDR2 FQNEAQ. The CDR3 covers 19 residues. V gave up 1 base and J gave up 0 bases; unmatched junction bases: 9. The CDR3 nucleotides read TGTGCCAGCAGCTTAGATCGTAGCGGGGGGGCCAAGAGCACAGATACGCAGTATTTT. Translating gives CASSLDRSGGAKSTDTQYF.

This clone was seen a handful of times. The rearrangement uses TRBV4-3 and TRBJ1-6; D is perhaps TRBD1 (5 bases). The CDR3 is made up of 16 amino acids. Between the trimmed V and J ends, which lost 1 base and 3 bases, there was a span of 10 bases. Germline V lookup: CDR1 LGHNA, CDR2 YSLEER. The CDR3: CASSQALGDYNSPLHF. In DNA form, the CDR3 reads TGCGCCAGCAGCCAAGCGTTAGGGGACTATAATTCACCCCTCCACTTT.

The rearrangement joins TRBV7-8 to TRBJ1-1, with D hard to call. V gave up 2 bases and J gave up 2 bases, with 18 bases separating them. This CDR3 spans 17 amino acids. The germline CDR1 and CDR2 sequences are SGHVS and FQNEAQ. The CDR3 nucleotides are TGTGCCAGCAGCTTATTTACGGCGGTGGTTCGAAACACTGAAGCTTTCTTT. Translating gives CASSLFTAVVRNTEAFF.

The V gene is TRBV6-5, the J gene TRBJ1-1, with unresolved D. V was cut by 4 bases and J by 0 bases, with 9 bases left in between. This CDR3 has 14 amino acids. From germline, CDR1 is MNHEY and CDR2 SVGAGI. The CDR3 nucleotides read TGTGCCAGCAGTTCAGATGGGATGAACACTGAAGCTTTCTTT. Amino acid sequence: CASSSDGMNTEAFF.

The chain is built from TRBV2 and TRBJ1-2; D is unresolved. Germline CDR1 and CDR2: SNHLY and FYNNEI. Between the trimmed V and J ends, which lost 6 bases and 1 base, there was a span of 12 bases. This CDR3 has 14 residues. For the CDR3, the DNA is TGTGCCAGCAGACCTCGCAGCGTTAACTATGGCTACACCTTC. Protein sequence: CASRPRSVNYGYTF.

V gene TRBV28 combines with J gene TRBJ2-7; TRBD1 is a possible D gene (6 bases). CDR3 length: 12 residues. With 7 bases removed from V and 6 bases from J, the gap between germline ends came to 13 bases. Germline CDR1 and CDR2: MDHEN and SYDVKM. The DNA of the CDR3 is TGTGCCAGCACCAAGGGGGTGCGCGAGCAGTACTTC. It translates to CASTKGVREQYF.

The V gene is TRBV29-1, the J gene TRBJ2-3, with 11 positions matching TRBD2. In germline, CDR1 is SQVTM, CDR2 ANQGSEA. The CDR3 loop spans 16 amino acids. The junction had 13 bases not matched to a gene; V was cut back by 6 bases and J by 5 bases. The CDR3 DNA sequence: TGCAGCGTAGAGAGGATAGCGGGAGGGCCCCAAGATACGCAGTATTTT. Translation: CSVERIAGGPQDTQYF.

Worth noting for this clone: Other DNA sequences within the sample encode an identical CDR3. The chain links TRBV5-1 to TRBJ2-7, with unresolved D. Germline V gives CDR1 SGHRS, CDR2 YFSETQ. The CDR3 extends over 14 amino acids. Between the trimmed V and J ends, which lost 0 bases and 2 bases, there was a span of 9 bases. CDR3 DNA: TGCGCCAGCAGCTTGGTTGTCAGTCCCTACGAGCAGTACTTC. This gives the protein CASSLVVSPYEQYF.

This chain links TRBV7-9 with TRBJ2-1; the match to TRBD2 covers 9 bases. V gave up 2 bases and J gave up 5 bases; unmatched junction bases: 13. CDR3 length: 18 amino acids. The V gene's germline CDR1 is SEHNR and CDR2 FQNEAQ (reference sequence). The CDR3 reads CASSLRLAGSYGNNEQFF. As DNA, the CDR3 is TGTGCCAGCAGCTTAAGGCTAGCGGGGAGTTACGGGAACAATGAGCAGTTCTTC.

V gene TRBV7-7 combines with J gene TRBJ2-5; 8 bases match TRBD1. The V gene end was trimmed by 6 bases and the J gene end by 2 bases; junction bases not matched to a gene: 5. CDR3 length: 14 residues. The V gene's germline CDR1 is SSHAT and CDR2 FNYEAQ (reference sequence). As DNA, the CDR3 is TGTGCCAGCAGTCCGGACAGGGTGCAAGAGACCCAGTACTTC. Encoded protein: CASSPDRVQETQYF.

V gene TRBV5-1 combines with J gene TRBJ1-2; possibly TRBD1 for D (6 bases). This CDR3 has 13 residues. V was trimmed by 5 bases and J by 4 bases, leaving 12 bases between them. Germline V gene sequence: CDR1 SGHRS, CDR2 YFSETQ. CDR3 nucleotide sequence: TGCGCCAGCAGTCTAGGGGGGCTCTATGGCTACACCTTC. Its protein product is CASSLGGLYGYTF.

The rearrangement joins TRBV28 to TRBJ1-1; D is possibly TRBD1 (6 bases). The V gene lost 6 bases and the J gene lost 2 bases, with 16 bases spanning the gap. Germline assignment: CDR1 MDHEN and CDR2 SYDVKM. CDR3 length: 15 residues. The CDR3 here is CASRPGGVGNTEAFF. Here the CDR3 DNA reads TGTGCCAGCAGGCCTGGGGGCGTAGGTAACACTGAAGCTTTCTTT.